A single sample gave rise to the 29 T cell receptor beta chains below, sequenced in a study of blood T cell repertoires in COVID-19. Produced via immunoSEQ multiplex PCR; TCRdb's table is partial and in-frame only. The sample contains 250,000 to 350,000 clones, 84% of which appear only once. Material for sequencing was peripheral blood. Receptors were obtained from a person between 65 and 79 years old with COVID-19, enrolled during active disease.

The chain couples TRBV6-6 to TRBJ2-7, with 9 nucleotides matching TRBD1. With V trimmed by 2 bases and J by 7 bases, 9 bases remained unmatched. Germline CDR1 MNHNY, CDR2 SVGAGI (reference sequence). The CDR3 contains 15 residues. DNA of the CDR3: TGTGCCAGCAGTTACGCGGGACAGGGATTGGAGGAGCAGTACTTC. It specifies CASSYAGQGLEEQYF.

This clone has at least ten counts. The genes are TRBV5-1 and TRBJ1-3; D is undetermined. This CDR3 has 14 residues. The V gene's germline CDR1 is SGHRS and CDR2 YFSETQ. V was pared by 0 bases and J by 5 bases, with 9 bases between. As DNA, the CDR3 is TGCGCCAGCAGCTTGGATCGGGGTCGAAACACCATATATTTT. It translates to CASSLDRGRNTIYF.

This chain uses TRBV2 with TRBJ1-3; possibly TRBD1 for D (6 bases). The CDR3 totals 14 residues. V lost 7 bases and J 4 bases, leaving 14 bases between the germline ends. The germline CDR1 and CDR2 sequences are SNHLY and FYNNEI. The CDR3 protein is CASTQGLYGNTIYF. CDR3 in DNA: TGTGCCAGCACCCAGGGGTTGTACGGAAACACCATATATTTT.

The gene calls are TRBV29-1 and TRBJ2-1, with TRBD1 matching over 9 bases. The CDR3 totals 12 residues. Per germline, CDR1 SQVTM and CDR2 ANQGSEA. The CDR3 is CTSGQGNNEQFF. The CDR3 coding sequence is TGCACCTCTGGACAGGGGAACAATGAGCAGTTCTTC.

This sequence joins TRBV19 and TRBJ1-5, with 9 bases lining up with TRBD1. This CDR3 is built from 15 residues. The V and J ends lost 3 bases and 4 bases, in that order; junction bases with no gene match: 4. Germline loops: CDR1 LNHDA, CDR2 SQIVND (reference sequence). The DNA of the CDR3 is TGTGCCAGTAGTATCCGCGGACAGGGGAATCAGCCCCAGCATTTT. Translated: CASSIRGQGNQPQHF. The full variable domain, its missing parts supplied by reference TRBV19 and TRBJ1-5, is DGGITQSPKYLFRKEGQNVTLSCEQNLNHDAMYWYRQDPGQGLRLIYYSQIVNDFQKGDIAEGYSVSREKKESFPLTVTSAQKNPTAFYLCASSIRGQGNQPQHFGDGTRLSIL.

V usage is TRBV19 and J usage is TRBJ2-2; 7 positions match TRBD2. J gave up 6 bases and V 3 bases, and 7 bases lay outside the gene matches. The CDR3 runs to 15 residues. In germline, CDR1 is LNHDA, CDR2 SQIVND (reference sequence). The CDR3 DNA reads TGTGCCAGTAGTATTTCCCTCCGGGGGGCCGGGGAGCTGTTTTTT. This codes for CASSISLRGAGELFF.

The table lists this clone with a count of one. The rearrangement joins TRBV2 to TRBJ1-1; 8 bases map to TRBD1. The CDR3 is made up of 14 amino acids. Germline V CDR1 and CDR2: SNHLY, FYNNEI. The V segment lost 8 bases and the J segment 7 bases; nucleotides outside the gene matches: 12. CDR3 in DNA: TGTGCCAGCCTGGACAGGGCTTTTATTGATGAAGCTTTCTTT. Its protein product is CASLDRAFIDEAFF.

The CDR3 spells CVHFRNYSYEQYF. CDR3 nucleotide sequence: TGTGTCCACTTTCGGAACTACTCCTACGAGCAGTACTTC. The rearrangement joins TRBV19 to TRBJ2-7; D call uncertain. Germline-derived CDR1 and CDR2 are LNHDA and SQIVND (reference sequence). The CDR3 contains 13 residues.

This rearrangement joins TRBV11-1 to TRBJ2-5; 9 nucleotides agree with TRBD2. Germline trimming cut 6 bases from V and 5 bases from J; bases unmatched to any gene: 13. The CDR3 spans 16 residues. From germline, CDR1 is SGHAT and CDR2 FQDESV (reference sequence). CDR3 loop: CASRSRAGGAPETQYF. The CDR3 nucleotides read TGTGCCAGCAGGTCCAGGGCGGGAGGGGCCCCGGAGACCCAGTACTTC.

This clone has only a few counts. The V and J genes are TRBV29-1 and TRBJ2-3, with D maybe TRBD2 (6 bases). This CDR3 is 12 amino acids long. Trimming removed 2 bases from V and 5 bases from J, with 8 bases in between. Germline-derived CDR1 and CDR2 are SQVTM and ANQGSEA. CDR3 in amino acids: CSVEYGRDTQYF. CDR3 DNA: TGCAGCGTTGAATACGGGAGAGATACGCAGTATTTT.

This clone was detected once. This chain connects TRBV5-5 to TRBJ2-3, with D unresolved. V lost 4 bases and J lost 0, with 9 bases in between. CDR1 SGHKS and CDR2 YYEKEE come from the germline V gene (reference sequence). The CDR3 length is 14 residues. CDR3 loop: CASSAEASTDTQYF. The CDR3 DNA sequence: TGTGCCAGCAGCGCCGAAGCTAGCACAGATACGCAGTATTTT.

The chain carries TRBV19 and TRBJ1-1, with D possibly matching TRBD1 (5 bases). This CDR3 contains 14 residues. The ends were cut back, 8 bases at V and 1 base at J, with 14 bases in the middle. Germline V CDR1 and CDR2: LNHDA, SQIVND (reference sequence). The CDR3 protein is CASHLAGRNTEAFF. The CDR3 coding sequence is TGTGCCAGTCATCTAGCGGGGCGGAACACTGAAGCTTTCTTT. Full variable domain (remainder filled in from reference TRBV19 and TRBJ1-1): DGGITQSPKYLFRKEGQNVTLSCEQNLNHDAMYWYRQDPGQGLRLIYYSQIVNDFQKGDIAEGYSVSREKKESFPLTVTSAQKNPTAFYLCASHLAGRNTEAFFGQGTRLTVV.

This chain joins TRBV5-6 and TRBJ2-1; D is unresolved. The CDR3 consists of 16 residues. Germline CDR1 reads SGHDT; CDR2 reads YYEEEE. The ends were cut back, 5 bases at V and 0 bases at J, with 15 bases in the middle. CDR3 nucleotide sequence: TGTGCCAGCAGGACACAGACGTATAGCTCCTACAATGAGCAGTTCTTC. The encoded protein is CASRTQTYSSYNEQFF.

The chain employs TRBV11-2 and TRBJ1-5; D gene unclear. CDR3 length: 14 amino acids. Trimming stripped 5 bases from V and 4 bases from J, with 12 bases between. The germline gives CDR1 SGHAT, CDR2 FQNNGV. Here the CDR3 reads CASSKDGYNQPQHF. In DNA, the CDR3 is TGTGCCAGCAGCAAAGACGGGTATAATCAGCCCCAGCATTTT.

The chain is built from TRBV24-1 and TRBJ2-5; no firm D call. V was shortened by 1 base and J by 7 bases, with 6 bases between the two germline ends. The CDR3 runs to 12 residues. Germline CDR1 KGHDR, CDR2 SFDVKD. The CDR3 DNA follows: TGTGCCACCAGTGATTTTTGGGCGACCCAGTACTTC. Its protein product is CATSDFWATQYF.

V and J are TRBV11-2 and TRBJ2-2; D may be TRBD1 (5 bases). The CDR3 runs 14 residues. The germline V and J ends were trimmed by 4 bases and 6 bases, with 12 bases remaining between them. Germline CDR1 and CDR2: SGHAT and FQNNGV. The CDR3 is CASSWGRVAGELFF. The CDR3 DNA sequence: TGTGCCAGCAGCTGGGGCAGGGTGGCCGGGGAGCTGTTTTTT.

This clone was seen once. The genes are TRBV28 and TRBJ2-5; D is unresolved. Germline-derived CDR1 and CDR2 are MDHEN and SYDVKM. Trimming cost V 3 bases and J 2 bases, with 16 bases left between them. The CDR3 is 16 residues long. The CDR3 is CASSFEQLRRQETQYF. The CDR3 DNA sequence: TGTGCCAGCAGTTTTGAACAGCTCCGTCGTCAAGAGACCCAGTACTTC. The entire variable domain, with the rest obtained from reference TRBV28 and TRBJ2-5, is as follows: DVKVTQSSRYLVKRTGEKVFLECVQDMDHENMFWYRQDPGLGLRLIYFSYDVKMKEKGDIPEGYSVSREKKERFSLILESASTNQTSMYLCASSFEQLRRQETQYFGPGTRLLVL.

This chain connects TRBV19 to TRBJ2-3; D is unclear. Germline V CDR1 and CDR2: LNHDA, SQIVND (reference sequence). The V end lost 8 bases, the J end lost 4 bases, and 13 bases lay between the germline ends. The CDR3 has 13 amino acids. CDR3 DNA: TGTGCCAGTTCAAGAGTGGTGGCAGATACGCAGTATTTT. Protein product: CASSRVVADTQYF.

The chain has TRBV30 and TRBJ1-6; 8 nucleotides line up with TRBD1. CDR3 length equals 14 residues. Germline-derived CDR1 and CDR2 are GTSNPN and SVGIG (reference sequence). V dropped 4 bases and J dropped 10; count of bases not matched to a gene: 9. This CDR3 is CAWTQGADRSPLHF. The CDR3 DNA follows: TGTGCCTGGACTCAGGGGGCGGACAGGTCACCCCTCCACTTT. Full variable domain (rest looked up from reference TRBV30 and TRBJ1-6): SQTIHQWPATLVQPVGSPLSLECTVEGTSNPNLYWYRQAAGRGLQLLFYSVGIGQISSEVPQNLSASRPQDRQFILSSKKLLLSDSGFYLCAWTQGADRSPLHFGNGTRLTVT.

V usage is TRBV2 and J usage is TRBJ1-2, with TRBD1 matching over 7 bases. The CDR3 is 14 amino acids. CDR1 is SNHLY and CDR2 is FYNNEI in the germline V gene. The ends lost 4 bases at V and 4 bases at J; junction bases unmatched: 6. Written as DNA, the CDR3 is TGTGCCAGCAGTGGGGACAGAGGTGGCTATGGCTACACCTTC. Amino acids: CASSGDRGGYGYTF. Together with reference TRBV2 and TRBJ1-2, the CDR3 gives the full variable domain: EPEVTQTPSHQVTQMGQEVILRCVPISNHLYFYWYRQILGQKVEFLVSFYNNEISEKSEIFDDQFSVERPDGSNFTLKIRSTKLEDSAMYFCASSGDRGGYGYTFGSGTRLTVV.

This clone was counted at least ten times. This rearrangement joins TRBV27 to TRBJ2-5, with D possibly matching TRBD2 (7 bases). The V end lost 5 bases, the J end lost 4 bases, and 17 bases lay between the germline ends. The CDR3 contains 15 residues. CDR1 and CDR2 from the germline V gene are MNHEY and SMNVEV (reference sequence). In DNA, the CDR3 is TGTGCCAGCAGTGCTGAGGGGGAGGGATTAGAGACCCAGTACTTC. It encodes CASSAEGEGLETQYF.

V is TRBV10-3 and J is TRBJ1-6; D gene ambiguous. Deletions cut 6 bases from V and 7 bases from J, with 13 bases between. The CDR3 extends over 14 amino acids. Per germline, CDR1 ENHRY and CDR2 SYGVKD. CDR3 nucleotide sequence: TGTGCCATCAGGGGTGACGCGGGAAATTCACCCCTCCACTTT. This encodes CAIRGDAGNSPLHF.

The chain couples TRBV29-1 to TRBJ2-7; TRBD1 matches at 7 bases. The V and J ends lost 6 bases and 1 base, in that order; junction bases with no gene match: 9. The germline CDR1 and CDR2 sequences are SQVTM and ANQGSEA. The CDR3 is 14 residues long. The chain's CDR3 is CSVAYRGNSYEQYF. CDR3 nucleotides: TGCAGCGTGGCGTACAGGGGCAATTCCTACGAGCAGTACTTC.

This sequence joins TRBV19 and TRBJ1-1; a weak D match, TRBD1 (6 bases). Trimming left V 6 bases short and J 4 bases short, with 18 bases between. The germline V gene has CDR1 LNHDA and CDR2 SQIVND (reference sequence). The CDR3 consists of 15 residues. In DNA form, the CDR3 reads TGTGCCAGTAGCCTGGTGGGGGGGGCACGCACTGAAGCTTTCTTT. Its protein is CASSLVGGARTEAFF.

CDR3 in amino acids: CASSPPPGWLGTGNQPYGYTF. The CDR3, as DNA: TGTGCCAGCAGTCCCCCCCCGGGATGGCTGGGGACAGGGAATCAACCCTATGGCTACACCTTC. The rearrangement joins TRBV6-2 or TRBV6-3 to TRBJ1-2; 9 bases match TRBD1. With 5 bases clipped from V and 4 bases from J, the junction kept 26 bases outside the gene matches. The CDR3 runs to 21 residues. The germline gives CDR1 MNHEY, CDR2 SVGEGT.

This chain uses TRBV30 with TRBJ2-1, with 12 nucleotides matching TRBD2. V shed 2 bases and J 1 base; nucleotides not matched to a gene: 24. CDR1 GTSNPN and CDR2 SVGIG come from the germline V gene (reference sequence). CDR3 length: 23 amino acids. The CDR3 bases are TGTGCCTGGAGTCCTTTAGGCTGGGACAACCTAGCGGGAGGGACAGGGTCCTACAATGAGCAGTTCTTC. Protein product: CAWSPLGWDNLAGGTGSYNEQFF.

The genes are TRBV28 and TRBJ2-7; 7 bases agree with TRBD1. The CDR3 length is 14 residues. The V segment lost 8 bases and the J segment 3 bases; nucleotides outside the gene matches: 10. Germline V gene lookup returns CDR1 MDHEN and CDR2 SYDVKM. The CDR3 spells CASYPGTEYYEQYF. The CDR3 DNA follows: TGTGCCAGCTACCCCGGGACAGAGTACTACGAGCAGTACTTC. Complete variable domain (other parts from reference TRBV28 and TRBJ2-7): DVKVTQSSRYLVKRTGEKVFLECVQDMDHENMFWYRQDPGLGLRLIYFSYDVKMKEKGDIPEGYSVSREKKERFSLILESASTNQTSMYLCASYPGTEYYEQYFGPGTRLTVT.

The CDR3 protein is CASSQDKTGPWGYTF. CDR3 bases: TGTGCCAGCAGCCAAGATAAAACTGGGCCTTGGGGCTACACCTTC. J is TRBJ1-2 and V is TRBV4-2; D is undetermined. Germline V gene sequence: CDR1 LGHNA, CDR2 YNFKEQ. The CDR3 sequence is 15 residues long. The ends were cut back, 0 bases at V and 8 bases at J, with 16 bases in the middle.

The chain carries TRBV7-9 and TRBJ2-5, with 11 bases matching TRBD2. With 4 bases clipped from V and 0 bases from J, the junction kept 7 bases outside the gene matches. This CDR3 comprises 17 residues. Germline V gene sequence: CDR1 SEHNR, CDR2 FQNEAQ (reference sequence). The CDR3 loop reads CASSSTLAGGDQETQYF. The CDR3 nucleotides read TGTGCCAGCAGCTCCACCCTAGCGGGGGGAGACCAAGAGACCCAGTACTTC.